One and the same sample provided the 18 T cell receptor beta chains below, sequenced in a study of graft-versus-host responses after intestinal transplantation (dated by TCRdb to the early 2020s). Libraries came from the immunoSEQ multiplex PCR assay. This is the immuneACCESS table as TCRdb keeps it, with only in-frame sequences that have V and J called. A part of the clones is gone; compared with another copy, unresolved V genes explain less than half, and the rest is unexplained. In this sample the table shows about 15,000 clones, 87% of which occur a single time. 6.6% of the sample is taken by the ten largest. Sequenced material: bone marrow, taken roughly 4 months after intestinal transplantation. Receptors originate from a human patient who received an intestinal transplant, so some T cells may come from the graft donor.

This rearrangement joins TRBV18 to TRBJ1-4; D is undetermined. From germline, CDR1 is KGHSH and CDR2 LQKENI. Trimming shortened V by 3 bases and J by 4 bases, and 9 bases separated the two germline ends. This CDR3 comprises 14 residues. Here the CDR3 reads CASSPGISNEKLFF. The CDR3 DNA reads TGTGCCAGCTCACCCGGGATCAGTAATGAAAAACTGTTTTTT.

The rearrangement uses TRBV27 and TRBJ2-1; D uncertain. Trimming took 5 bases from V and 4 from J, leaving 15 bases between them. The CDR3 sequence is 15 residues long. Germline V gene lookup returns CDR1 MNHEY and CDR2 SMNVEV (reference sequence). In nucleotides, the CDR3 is TGTGCCAGCAGTCTCCCAGGCGTGGGGTACAATGAGCAGTTCTTC. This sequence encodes CASSLPGVGYNEQFF.

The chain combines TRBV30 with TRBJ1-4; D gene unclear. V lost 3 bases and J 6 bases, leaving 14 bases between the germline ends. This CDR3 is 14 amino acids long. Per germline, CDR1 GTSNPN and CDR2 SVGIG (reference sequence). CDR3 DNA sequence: TGTGCCTGGAGCAGACTCTTGGATCATGAAAAACTGTTTTTT. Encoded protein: CAWSRLLDHEKLFF.

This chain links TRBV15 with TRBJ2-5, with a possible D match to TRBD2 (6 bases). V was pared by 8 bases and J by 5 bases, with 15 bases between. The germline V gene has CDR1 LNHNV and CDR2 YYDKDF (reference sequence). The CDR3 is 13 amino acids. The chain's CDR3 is CATAGGPRETQYF. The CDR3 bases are TGTGCCACCGCCGGGGGACCGAGGGAGACCCAGTACTTC.

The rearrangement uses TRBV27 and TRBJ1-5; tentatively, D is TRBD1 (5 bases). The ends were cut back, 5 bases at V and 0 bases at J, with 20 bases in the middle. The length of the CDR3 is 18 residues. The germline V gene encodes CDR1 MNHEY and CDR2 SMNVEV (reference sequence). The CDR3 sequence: CASSPPRDREGSNQPQHF. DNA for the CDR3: TGTGCCAGCAGTCCCCCTCGGGACCGTGAGGGTAGCAATCAGCCCCAGCATTTT.

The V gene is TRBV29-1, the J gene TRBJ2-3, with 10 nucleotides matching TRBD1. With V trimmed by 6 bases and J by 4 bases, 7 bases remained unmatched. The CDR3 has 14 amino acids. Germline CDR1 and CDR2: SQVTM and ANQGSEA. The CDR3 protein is CSVKTGGAADTQYF. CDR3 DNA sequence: TGCAGCGTAAAGACAGGGGGCGCGGCAGATACGCAGTATTTT.

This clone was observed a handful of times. Here the CDR3 DNA reads TGCGCCAGCAGCCGCGGAGACGGGACAGCACAGGGAAACTACCAAGAGACCCAGTACTTC. Protein: CASSRGDGTAQGNYQETQYF. The V call is TRBV5-1, the J call TRBJ2-5; 7 bases fit TRBD1. The CDR3 contains 20 residues. Germline V gives CDR1 SGHRS, CDR2 YFSETQ. The junction had 21 bases not matched to a gene; V was cut back by 4 bases and J by 0 bases.

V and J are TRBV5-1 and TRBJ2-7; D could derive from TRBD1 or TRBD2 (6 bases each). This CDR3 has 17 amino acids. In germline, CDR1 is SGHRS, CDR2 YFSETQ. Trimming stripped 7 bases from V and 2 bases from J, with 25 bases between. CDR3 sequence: CASFFSPGRTDAYEQYF. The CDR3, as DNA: TGCGCCAGCTTTTTCTCTCCAGGGAGGACAGATGCCTACGAGCAGTACTTC.

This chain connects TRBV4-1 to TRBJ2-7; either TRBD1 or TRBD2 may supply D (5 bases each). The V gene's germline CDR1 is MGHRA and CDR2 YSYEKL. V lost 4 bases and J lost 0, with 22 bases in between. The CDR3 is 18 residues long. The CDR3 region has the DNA TGCGCCAGCAGCCTCCTCTTGGGGGACCCTCCAAACTCCTACGAGCAGTACTTC. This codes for CASSLLLGDPPNSYEQYF.

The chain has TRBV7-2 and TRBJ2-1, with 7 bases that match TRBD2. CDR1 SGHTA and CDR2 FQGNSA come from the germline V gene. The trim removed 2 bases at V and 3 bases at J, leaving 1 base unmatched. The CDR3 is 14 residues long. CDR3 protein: CASSLLADYNEQFF. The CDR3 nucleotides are TGTGCCAGCAGCTTACTAGCGGACTACAATGAGCAGTTCTTC. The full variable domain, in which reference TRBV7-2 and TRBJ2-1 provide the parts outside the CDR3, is GAGVSQSPSNKVTEKGKDVELRCDPISGHTALYWYRQSLGQGLEFLIYFQGNSAPDKSGLPSDRFSAERTGGSVSTLTIQRTQQEDSAVYLCASSLLADYNEQFFGPGTRLTVL.

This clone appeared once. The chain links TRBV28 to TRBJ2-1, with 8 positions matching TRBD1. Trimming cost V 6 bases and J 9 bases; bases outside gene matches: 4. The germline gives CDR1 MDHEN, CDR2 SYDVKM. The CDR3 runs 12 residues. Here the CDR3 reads CASRPTGGEQFF. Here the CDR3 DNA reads TGTGCCAGCAGGCCTACAGGGGGTGAGCAGTTCTTC.

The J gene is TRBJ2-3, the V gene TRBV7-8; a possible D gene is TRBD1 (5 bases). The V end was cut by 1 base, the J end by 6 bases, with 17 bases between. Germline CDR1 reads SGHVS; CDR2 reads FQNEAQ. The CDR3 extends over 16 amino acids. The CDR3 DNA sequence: TGTGCCAGCAGCTTAGAAGTTGGCAGTCAGGGCGATACGCAGTATTTT. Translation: CASSLEVGSQGDTQYF.

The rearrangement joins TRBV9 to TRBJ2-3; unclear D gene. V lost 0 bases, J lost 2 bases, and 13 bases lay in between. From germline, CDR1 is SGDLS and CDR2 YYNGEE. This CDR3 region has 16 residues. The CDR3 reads CASSVGKQLHTDTQYF. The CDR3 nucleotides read TGTGCCAGCAGCGTAGGGAAACAGTTACACACAGATACGCAGTATTTT.

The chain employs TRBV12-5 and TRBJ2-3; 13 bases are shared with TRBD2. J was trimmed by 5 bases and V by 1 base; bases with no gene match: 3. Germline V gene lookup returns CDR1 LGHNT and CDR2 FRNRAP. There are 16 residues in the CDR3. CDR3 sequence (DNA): TGTGCTAGTGGTTTGGGACTAGCGGGAGGTCGAGATACGCAGTATTTT. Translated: CASGLGLAGGRDTQYF.

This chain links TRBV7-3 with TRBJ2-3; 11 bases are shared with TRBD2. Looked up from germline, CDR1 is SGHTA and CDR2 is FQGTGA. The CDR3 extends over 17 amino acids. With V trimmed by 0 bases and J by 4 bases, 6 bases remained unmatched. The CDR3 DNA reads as TGTGCCAGCAGCTTAACTAGCGGGAGGGCCGGTGCAGATACGCAGTATTTT. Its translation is CASSLTSGRAGADTQYF.

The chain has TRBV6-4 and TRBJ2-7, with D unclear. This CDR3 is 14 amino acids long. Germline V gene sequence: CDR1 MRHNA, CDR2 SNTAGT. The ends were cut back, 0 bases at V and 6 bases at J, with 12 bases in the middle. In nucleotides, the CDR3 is TGTGCCAGCAGTGACTCCCGACCTACGGTCGAGCAGTACTTC. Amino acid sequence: CASSDSRPTVEQYF.

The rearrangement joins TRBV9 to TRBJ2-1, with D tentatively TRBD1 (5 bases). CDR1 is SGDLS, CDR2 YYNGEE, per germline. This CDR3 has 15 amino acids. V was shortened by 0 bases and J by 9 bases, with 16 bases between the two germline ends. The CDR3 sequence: CASSVEPGKSSEQFF. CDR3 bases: TGTGCCAGCAGCGTAGAGCCAGGGAAATCAAGTGAGCAGTTCTTC. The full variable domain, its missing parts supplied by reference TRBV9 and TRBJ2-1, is DSGVTQTPKHLITATGQRVTLRCSPRSGDLSVYWYQQSLDQGLQFLIQYYNGEERAKGNILERFSAQQFPDLHSELNLSSLELGDSALYFCASSVEPGKSSEQFFGPGTRLTVL.

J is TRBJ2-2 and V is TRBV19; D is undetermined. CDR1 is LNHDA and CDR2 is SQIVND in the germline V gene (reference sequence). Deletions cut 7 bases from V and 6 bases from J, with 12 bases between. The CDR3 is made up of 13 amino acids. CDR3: CASNLARPGELFF. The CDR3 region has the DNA TGTGCCAGTAACTTGGCTAGACCCGGGGAGCTGTTTTTT.